One and the same sample provided the 20 T cell receptor beta chains below, sequenced in a study of T cells after somatic rescue of genetic block. Some clones are missing from TCRdb's copy, which holds only in-frame ones; the method was immunoSEQ multiplex PCR. This table has over 55,000 clones, about 90% appearing once. The sample was peripheral blood mononuclear cells (PBMCs). The receptors shown here come from a man aged 35-49 years.

This chain links TRBV15 with TRBJ2-7; tentative D call: TRBD2 (6 bases). This CDR3 contains 15 residues. Trimming cost V 0 bases and J 2 bases, with 11 bases left between them. Germline-derived CDR1 and CDR2 are LNHNV and YYDKDF (reference sequence). CDR3 region: CATSRELAEAYEQYF. The DNA of the CDR3 is TGTGCCACCAGCAGAGAATTAGCGGAGGCCTACGAGCAGTACTTC.

This chain connects TRBV11-2 to TRBJ2-7; possibly TRBD1 for D (6 bases). Germline V gives CDR1 SGHAT, CDR2 FQNNGV. This CDR3 contains 14 residues. V was shortened by 3 bases and J by 4 bases, with 13 bases between the two germline ends. The CDR3 DNA reads as TGTGCCAGCAGCTTCGAGGTGGGGGCGTACGAGCAGTACTTC. This gives the protein CASSFEVGAYEQYF.

This clone was counted a few times. The chain is built from TRBV2 and TRBJ1-6, with a possible D match to TRBD1 (5 bases). The CDR3 is made up of 16 amino acids. Trimming took 1 base from V and 9 from J, leaving 16 bases between them. The germline V gene encodes CDR1 SNHLY and CDR2 FYNNEI. CDR3 protein: CASSEVLAGRGSPLHF. The CDR3 DNA reads as TGTGCCAGCAGTGAAGTCCTGGCAGGGCGGGGTTCACCCCTCCACTTT.

The chain has TRBV19 and TRBJ1-5; D not resolved. Germline CDR1 LNHDA, CDR2 SQIVND (reference sequence). Trimming took off 6 bases at V and 6 bases at J, with 18 bases between the two ends. The CDR3 extends over 15 amino acids. The CDR3 nucleotides read TGTGCCAGTAGCCCCCCCGACCGAATTATTCAGCCCCAGCATTTT. Translated, it gives CASSPPDRIIQPQHF.

The chain employs TRBV7-3 and TRBJ1-4, with D uncertain. Looked up from germline, CDR1 is SGHTA and CDR2 is FQGTGA. The CDR3 contains 16 residues. Trimming removed 2 bases at V and 5 bases at J, with 15 bases between. The CDR3 nucleotides read TGTGCCAGCAGCTTAGCGCGGTCGACGGTGAATGAAAAACTGTTTTTT. It specifies CASSLARSTVNEKLFF. The full variable domain, in which reference TRBV7-3 and TRBJ1-4 provide the parts outside the CDR3, is GAGVSQTPSNKVTEKGKYVELRCDPISGHTALYWYRQSLGQGPEFLIYFQGTGAADDSGLPNDRFFAVRPEGSVSTLKIQRTERGDSAVYLCASSLARSTVNEKLFFGSGTQLSVL.

The chain joins TRBV28 to TRBJ1-6; D may be TRBD1 (5 bases). With 6 bases removed from V and 5 bases from J, the gap between germline ends came to 14 bases. This CDR3 has 15 residues. Germline V gene sequence: CDR1 MDHEN, CDR2 SYDVKM. The CDR3 DNA reads TGTGCCAGCAGGGAGGGGTCCGGGGATAATTCACCCCTCCACTTT. It is translated as CASREGSGDNSPLHF.

The chain employs TRBV19 and TRBJ1-2; D is uncertain. This CDR3 is built from 12 residues. The germline V gene has CDR1 LNHDA and CDR2 SQIVND (reference sequence). V was clipped by 1 base and J by 3 bases, with 3 bases between them. This chain's CDR3 is CASSIADYGYTF. The CDR3 DNA reads as TGTGCCAGTAGTATAGCTGACTATGGCTACACCTTC.

This clone was recorded once. J is TRBJ2-7 and V is TRBV2, with D maybe TRBD2 (6 bases). CDR1 is SNHLY and CDR2 is FYNNEI in the germline V gene. This CDR3 spans 15 amino acids. Trimming shortened V by 4 bases and J by 0 bases, and 13 bases separated the two germline ends. The CDR3 is CASSVYMRGSYEQYF. The CDR3, as DNA: TGTGCCAGCAGTGTTTATATGCGGGGCTCCTACGAGCAGTACTTC.

This clone was seen only once. The rearrangement uses TRBV18 and TRBJ2-7, with 7 bases matching TRBD1. The germline V gene encodes CDR1 KGHSH and CDR2 LQKENI. The CDR3 loop spans 14 amino acids. After removal of 2 bases from V and 7 bases from J, the junction contained 8 bases not matched to a gene. CDR3 sequence: CASSPNNRGGEQYF. DNA of the CDR3: TGTGCCAGCTCACCAAACAACAGGGGCGGTGAGCAGTACTTC. The entire variable domain, with the rest obtained from reference TRBV18 and TRBJ2-7, is as follows: NAGVMQNPRHLVRRRGQEARLRCSPMKGHSHVYWYRQLPEEGLKFMVYLQKENIIDESGMPKERFSAEFPKEGPSILRIQQVVRGDSAAYFCASSPNNRGGEQYFGPGTRLTVT.

The V gene is TRBV4-1, the J gene TRBJ2-5; 11 positions match TRBD2. CDR1 is MGHRA and CDR2 is YSYEKL in the germline V gene. The CDR3 runs 15 residues. Losses at the gene ends were 5 bases for V and 4 bases for J; bases not matched to a gene: 6. The CDR3 loop reads CASSSLGLAVETQYF. In DNA, the CDR3 is TGCGCCAGCAGCTCTCTGGGACTAGCGGTAGAGACCCAGTACTTC.

The chain carries TRBV6-6 and TRBJ2-1, with D unclear. Trimming cost V 6 bases and J 9 bases, with 9 bases left between them. Germline V gene data show CDR1 as MNHNY and CDR2 as SVGAGI (reference sequence). The CDR3 extends over 11 amino acids. CDR3 nucleotides: TGTGCCAGCAGCCCCGCTGTTGAGCAGTTCTTC. This encodes CASSPAVEQFF.

The chain carries TRBV15 and TRBJ2-6; D gene unclear. Germline V gene lookup returns CDR1 LNHNV and CDR2 YYDKDF (reference sequence). The CDR3 is made up of 14 amino acids. Trimming took 0 bases from V and 1 from J, leaving 1 base between them. The CDR3, as DNA: TGTGCCACCAGCAGAGATTCTGGGGCCAACGTCCTGACTTTC. Translating gives CATSRDSGANVLTF.

This clone has a single count. This rearrangement joins TRBV5-1 to TRBJ1-2, with D maybe TRBD1 (6 bases). Germline V gene data show CDR1 as SGHRS and CDR2 as YFSETQ. Between the trimmed V and J ends, which lost 3 bases and 5 bases, there was a span of 17 bases. This CDR3 has 15 amino acids. CDR3 DNA: TGCGCCAGCAGCTCCCAGTTCGGGGGGCAGTATGGCTACACCTTC. Translation: CASSSQFGGQYGYTF.

The table lists this clone with a few counts. The chain is built from TRBV14 and TRBJ2-1; 11 bases map to TRBD1. V trimming: 3 bases; J trimming: 5 bases; junction bases outside the gene matches: 3. The CDR3 totals 15 residues. Per the germline V gene, CDR1 is SGHDN and CDR2 is FVKESK. CDR3 sequence (DNA): TGTGCCAGCAGCCACCCGGGACAGGGGGACAATGAGCAGTTCTTC. Translation: CASSHPGQGDNEQFF.

Here the CDR3 reads CASKGQGALETQYF. The CDR3 bases are TGTGCCAGCAAAGGACAGGGGGCATTAGAGACCCAGTACTTC. The chain has TRBV28 and TRBJ2-5; 11 bases agree with TRBD1. The CDR3 spans 14 residues. J was trimmed by 4 bases and V by 7 bases; bases with no gene match: 5. CDR1 is MDHEN and CDR2 is SYDVKM in the germline V gene.

The chain carries TRBV19 and TRBJ2-5; D is unresolved. V was trimmed by 6 bases and J by 1 base, leaving 15 bases between them. The CDR3 runs to 15 residues. Germline CDR1 reads LNHDA; CDR2 reads SQIVND (reference sequence). CDR3 nucleotide sequence: TGTGCCAGTAGAAGAAACTTTGGATCCCAAGAGACCCAGTACTTC. As protein: CASRRNFGSQETQYF.

V is TRBV28 and J is TRBJ2-3; tentative D call: TRBD2 (6 bases). With 5 bases removed from V and 0 bases from J, the gap between germline ends came to 15 bases. The CDR3 has 16 residues. Germline V gives CDR1 MDHEN, CDR2 SYDVKM. For the CDR3, the DNA is TGTGCCAGCAGTCCCCGGGGGAAGCCTAGCACAGATACGCAGTATTTT. It translates to CASSPRGKPSTDTQYF. The whole variable domain, filled in from reference TRBV28 and TRBJ2-3, reads DVKVTQSSRYLVKRTGEKVFLECVQDMDHENMFWYRQDPGLGLRLIYFSYDVKMKEKGDIPEGYSVSREKKERFSLILESASTNQTSMYLCASSPRGKPSTDTQYFGPGTRLTVL.

This clone occurred a few times. CDR3 protein: CASSAEGTGNQPQHF. The CDR3 bases are TGTGCCAGCAGTGCGGAGGGGACTGGCAATCAGCCCCAGCATTTT. The genes are TRBV2 and TRBJ1-5, with TRBD1 as a possible D gene (5 bases). The CDR3 length is 15 residues. The V gene lost 4 bases and the J gene lost 2 bases, with 12 bases spanning the gap. Germline CDR1 reads SNHLY; CDR2 reads FYNNEI.

This clone has a single count. The chain couples TRBV2 to TRBJ1-2, with 7 bases aligning to TRBD1. There are 13 residues in the CDR3. V shed 8 bases, J shed 2 bases, and the junction held 5 bases outside the gene matches. The V gene's germline CDR1 is SNHLY and CDR2 FYNNEI. CDR3 sequence (DNA): TGTGCCAGCTGGGACAGTCCCAACTATGGCTACACCTTC. This codes for CASWDSPNYGYTF.

This sequence joins TRBV19 and TRBJ2-7; no clear D gene. Trimming stripped 5 bases from V and 3 bases from J, with 14 bases between. Per the germline V gene, CDR1 is LNHDA and CDR2 is SQIVND (reference sequence). The CDR3 has 14 amino acids. CDR3 loop: CASSLGQFDYEQYF. CDR3 sequence (DNA): TGTGCCAGTAGTCTCGGCCAGTTTGACTACGAGCAGTACTTC.